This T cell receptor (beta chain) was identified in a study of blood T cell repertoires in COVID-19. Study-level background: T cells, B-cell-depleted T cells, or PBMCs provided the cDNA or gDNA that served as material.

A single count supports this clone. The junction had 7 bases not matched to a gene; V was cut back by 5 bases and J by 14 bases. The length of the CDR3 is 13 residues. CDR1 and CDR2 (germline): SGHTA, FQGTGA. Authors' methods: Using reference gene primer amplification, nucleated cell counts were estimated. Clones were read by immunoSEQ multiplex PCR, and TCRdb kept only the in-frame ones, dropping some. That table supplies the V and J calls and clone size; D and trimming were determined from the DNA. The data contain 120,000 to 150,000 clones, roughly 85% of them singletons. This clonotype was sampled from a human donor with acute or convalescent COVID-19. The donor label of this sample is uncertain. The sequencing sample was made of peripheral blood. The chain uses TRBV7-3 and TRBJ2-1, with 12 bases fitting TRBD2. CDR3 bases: TGTGCCAGCAGCCTGACTAGCGGGGGCTTCGAGTTCTTC. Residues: CASSLTSGGFEFF.